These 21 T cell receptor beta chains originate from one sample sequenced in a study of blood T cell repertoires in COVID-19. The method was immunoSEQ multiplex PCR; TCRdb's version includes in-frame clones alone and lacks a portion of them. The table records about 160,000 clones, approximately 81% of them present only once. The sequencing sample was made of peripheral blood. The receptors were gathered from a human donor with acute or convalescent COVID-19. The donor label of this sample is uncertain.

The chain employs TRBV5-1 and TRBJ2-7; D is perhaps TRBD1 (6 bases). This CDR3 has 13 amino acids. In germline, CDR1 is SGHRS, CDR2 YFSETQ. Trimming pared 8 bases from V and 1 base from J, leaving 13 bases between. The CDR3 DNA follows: TGCGCCAGTGGTTCAGGGGTGTCCTACGAGCAGTACTTC. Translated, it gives CASGSGVSYEQYF. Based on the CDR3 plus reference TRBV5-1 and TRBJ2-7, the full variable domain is KAGVTQTPRYLIKTRGQQVTLSCSPISGHRSVSWYQQTPGQGLQFLFEYFSETQRNKGNFPGRFSGRQFSNSRSEMNVSTLELGDSALYLCASGSGVSYEQYFGPGTRLTVT.

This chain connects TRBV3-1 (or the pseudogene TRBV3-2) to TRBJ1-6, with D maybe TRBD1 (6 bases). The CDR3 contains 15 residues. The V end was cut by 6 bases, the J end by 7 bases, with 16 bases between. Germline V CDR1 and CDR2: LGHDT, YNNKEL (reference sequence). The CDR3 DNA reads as TGTGCCAGCAGTCCAGGGGCCAAAGTAAATTCACCCCTCCACTTT. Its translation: CASSPGAKVNSPLHF.

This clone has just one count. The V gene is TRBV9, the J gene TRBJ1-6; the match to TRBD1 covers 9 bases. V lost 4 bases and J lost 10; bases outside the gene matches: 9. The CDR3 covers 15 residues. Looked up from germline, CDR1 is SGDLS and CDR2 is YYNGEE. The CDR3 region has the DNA TGTGCCAGCAGCCAGGTACCGGGACAGGGATCACCCCTCCACTTT. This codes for CASSQVPGQGSPLHF.

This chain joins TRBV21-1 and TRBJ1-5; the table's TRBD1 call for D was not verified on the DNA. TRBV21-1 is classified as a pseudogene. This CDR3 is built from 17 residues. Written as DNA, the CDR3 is TGTGCCAGCAGCCAATCTGGTAGGACAGGGTCGAATCAGCCCCAGCATTTT. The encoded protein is CASSQSGRTGSNQPQHF.

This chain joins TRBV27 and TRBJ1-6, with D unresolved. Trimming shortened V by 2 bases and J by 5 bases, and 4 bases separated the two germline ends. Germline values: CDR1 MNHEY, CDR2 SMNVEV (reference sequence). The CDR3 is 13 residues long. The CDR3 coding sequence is TGTGCCAGCAGTTTACTAAATAATTCACCCCTCCACTTT. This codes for CASSLLNNSPLHF.

CDR3 in amino acids: CASRLQTGSETQYF. Written as DNA, the CDR3 is TGTGCCAGCAGACTCCAGACAGGCTCAGAGACCCAGTACTTC. V gene TRBV7-9 combines with J gene TRBJ2-5; D is perhaps TRBD1 (6 bases). The V gene's germline CDR1 is SEHNR and CDR2 FQNEAQ (reference sequence). The CDR3 is 14 residues long. The germline V and J ends were trimmed by 6 bases and 4 bases, with 15 bases remaining between them.

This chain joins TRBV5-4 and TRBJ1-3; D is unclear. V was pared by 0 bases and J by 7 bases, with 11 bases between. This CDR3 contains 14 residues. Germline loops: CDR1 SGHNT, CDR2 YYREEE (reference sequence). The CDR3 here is CASSLGGGRNTIYF. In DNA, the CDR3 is TGTGCCAGCAGCTTGGGGGGAGGGAGGAACACCATATATTTT.

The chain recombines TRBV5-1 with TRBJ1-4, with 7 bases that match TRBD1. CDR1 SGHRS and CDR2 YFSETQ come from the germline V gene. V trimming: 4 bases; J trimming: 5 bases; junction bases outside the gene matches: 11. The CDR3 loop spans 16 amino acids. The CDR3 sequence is CASSGRTGVSNEKLFF. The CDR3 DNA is TGCGCCAGCAGCGGGAGAACAGGGGTTTCCAATGAAAAACTGTTTTTT.

The CDR3 reads CASSPQGRQPQHF. The CDR3 DNA reads as TGTGCCAGCTCACCTCAGGGCCGTCAGCCCCAGCATTTT. The chain carries TRBV18 and TRBJ1-5, with a possible D match to TRBD1 (5 bases). Germline CDR1 and CDR2: KGHSH and LQKENI. Trimming cost V 3 bases and J 6 bases, with 9 bases left between them. CDR3 length: 13 amino acids.

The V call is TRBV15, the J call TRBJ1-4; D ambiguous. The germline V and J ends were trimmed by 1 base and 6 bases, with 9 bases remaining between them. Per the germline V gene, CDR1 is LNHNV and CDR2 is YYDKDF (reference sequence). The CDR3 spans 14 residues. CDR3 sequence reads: CATSRGGRDEKLFF. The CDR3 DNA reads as TGTGCCACCAGCAGAGGTGGGAGAGATGAAAAACTGTTTTTT. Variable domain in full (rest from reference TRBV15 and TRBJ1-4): DAMVIQNPRYQVTQFGKPVTLSCSQTLNHNVMYWYQQKSSQAPKLLFHYYDKDFNNEADTPDNFQSRRPNTSFCFLDIRSPGLGDTAMYLCATSRGGRDEKLFFGSGTQLSVL.

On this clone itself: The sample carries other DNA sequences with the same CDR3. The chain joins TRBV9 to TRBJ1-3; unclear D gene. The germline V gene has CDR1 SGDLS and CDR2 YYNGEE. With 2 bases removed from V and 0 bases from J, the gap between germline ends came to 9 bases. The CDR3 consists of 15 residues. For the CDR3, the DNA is TGTGCCAGCAGCGTGGGAGGGAGCTCTGGAAACACCATATATTTT. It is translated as CASSVGGSSGNTIYF.

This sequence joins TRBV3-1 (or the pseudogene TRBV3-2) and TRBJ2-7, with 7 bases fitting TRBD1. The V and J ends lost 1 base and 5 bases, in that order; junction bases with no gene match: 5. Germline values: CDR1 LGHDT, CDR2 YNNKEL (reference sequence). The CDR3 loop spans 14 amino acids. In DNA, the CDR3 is TGTGCCAGCAGCCAAGTACAGGGGACCCACGAGCAGTACTTC. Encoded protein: CASSQVQGTHEQYF.

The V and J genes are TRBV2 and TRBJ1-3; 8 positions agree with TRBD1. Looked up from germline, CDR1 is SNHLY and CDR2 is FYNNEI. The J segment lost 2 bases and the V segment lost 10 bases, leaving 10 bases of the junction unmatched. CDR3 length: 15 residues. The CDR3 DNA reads TGTGCCACCGAGCCCGACAGGGGCACTGGAAACACCATATATTTT. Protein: CATEPDRGTGNTIYF. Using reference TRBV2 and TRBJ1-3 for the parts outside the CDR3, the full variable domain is EPEVTQTPSHQVTQMGQEVILRCVPISNHLYFYWYRQILGQKVEFLVSFYNNEISEKSEIFDDQFSVERPDGSNFTLKIRSTKLEDSAMYFCATEPDRGTGNTIYFGEGSWLTVV.

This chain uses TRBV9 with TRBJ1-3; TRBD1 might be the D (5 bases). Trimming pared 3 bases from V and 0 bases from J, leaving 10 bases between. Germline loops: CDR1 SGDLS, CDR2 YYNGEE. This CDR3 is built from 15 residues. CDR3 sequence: CASSGRGSSGNTIYF. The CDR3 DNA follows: TGTGCCAGCAGCGGACGGGGGAGCTCTGGAAACACCATATATTTT.

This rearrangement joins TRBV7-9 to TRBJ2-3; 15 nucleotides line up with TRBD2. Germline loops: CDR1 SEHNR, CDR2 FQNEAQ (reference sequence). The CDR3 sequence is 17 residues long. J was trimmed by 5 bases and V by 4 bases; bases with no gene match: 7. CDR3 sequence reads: CASSSRTSGGARDTQYF. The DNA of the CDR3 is TGTGCCAGCAGCTCGAGGACTAGCGGGGGGGCCCGAGATACGCAGTATTTT.

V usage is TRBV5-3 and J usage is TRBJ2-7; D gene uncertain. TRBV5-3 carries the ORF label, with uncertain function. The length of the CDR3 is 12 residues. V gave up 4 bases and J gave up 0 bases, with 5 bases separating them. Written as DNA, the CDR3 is TGTGCCAGAAGCCTGAGCTCCTACGAGCAGTACTTC. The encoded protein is CARSLSSYEQYF.

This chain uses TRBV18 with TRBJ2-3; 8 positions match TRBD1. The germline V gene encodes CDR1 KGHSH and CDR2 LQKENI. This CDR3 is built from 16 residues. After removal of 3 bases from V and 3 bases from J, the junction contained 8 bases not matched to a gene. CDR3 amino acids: CASSPLQGGGTDTQYF. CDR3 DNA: TGTGCCAGCTCACCCTTACAGGGGGGTGGGACAGATACGCAGTATTTT.

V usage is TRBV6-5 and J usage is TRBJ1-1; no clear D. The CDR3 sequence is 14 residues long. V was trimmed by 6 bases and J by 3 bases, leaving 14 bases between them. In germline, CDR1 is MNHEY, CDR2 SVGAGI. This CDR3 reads CASSLTGSYTEAFF. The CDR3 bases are TGTGCCAGCAGCCTAACCGGGAGCTACACTGAAGCTTTCTTT.

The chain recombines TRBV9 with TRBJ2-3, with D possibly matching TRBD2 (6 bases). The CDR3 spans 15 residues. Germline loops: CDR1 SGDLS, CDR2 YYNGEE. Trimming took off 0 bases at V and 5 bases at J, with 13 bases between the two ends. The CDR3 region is CASSVVARAGDTQYF. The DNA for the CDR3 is TGTGCCAGCAGCGTAGTGGCACGAGCGGGAGATACGCAGTATTTT.

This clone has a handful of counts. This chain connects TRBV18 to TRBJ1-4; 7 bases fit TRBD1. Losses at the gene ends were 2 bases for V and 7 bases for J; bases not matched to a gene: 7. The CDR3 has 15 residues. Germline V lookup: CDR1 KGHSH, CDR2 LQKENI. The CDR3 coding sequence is TGTGCCAGCTCACCAGTCAACAGGGGAGGTGAAAAACTGTTTTTT. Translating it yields CASSPVNRGGEKLFF. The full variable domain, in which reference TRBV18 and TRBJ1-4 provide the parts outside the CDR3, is NAGVMQNPRHLVRRRGQEARLRCSPMKGHSHVYWYRQLPEEGLKFMVYLQKENIIDESGMPKERFSAEFPKEGPSILRIQQVVRGDSAAYFCASSPVNRGGEKLFFGSGTQLSVL.

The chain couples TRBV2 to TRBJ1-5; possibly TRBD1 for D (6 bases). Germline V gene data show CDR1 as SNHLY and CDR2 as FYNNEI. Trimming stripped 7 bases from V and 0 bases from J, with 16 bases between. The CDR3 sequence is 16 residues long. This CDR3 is CASKGVGVYSNQPQHF. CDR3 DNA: TGTGCCAGCAAGGGGGTGGGGGTTTATAGCAATCAGCCCCAGCATTTT.